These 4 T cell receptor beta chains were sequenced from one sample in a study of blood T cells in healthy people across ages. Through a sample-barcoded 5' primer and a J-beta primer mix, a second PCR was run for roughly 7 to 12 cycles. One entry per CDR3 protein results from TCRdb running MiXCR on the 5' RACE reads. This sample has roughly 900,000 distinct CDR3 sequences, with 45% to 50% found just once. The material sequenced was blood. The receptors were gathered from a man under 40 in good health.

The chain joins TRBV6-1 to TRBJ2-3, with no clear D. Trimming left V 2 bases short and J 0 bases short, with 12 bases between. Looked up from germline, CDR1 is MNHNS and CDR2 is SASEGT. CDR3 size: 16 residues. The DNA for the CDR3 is TGTGCCAGCAGTGAATTAGGTGGTGCTAGCACAGATACGCAGTATTTT. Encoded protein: CASSELGGASTDTQYF.

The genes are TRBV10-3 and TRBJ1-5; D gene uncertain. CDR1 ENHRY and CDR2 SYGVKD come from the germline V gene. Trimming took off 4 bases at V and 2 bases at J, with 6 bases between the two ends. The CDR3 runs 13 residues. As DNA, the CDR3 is TGTGCCATCAGTGCGGCGGGCAATCAGCCCCAGCATTTT. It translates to CAISAAGNQPQHF.

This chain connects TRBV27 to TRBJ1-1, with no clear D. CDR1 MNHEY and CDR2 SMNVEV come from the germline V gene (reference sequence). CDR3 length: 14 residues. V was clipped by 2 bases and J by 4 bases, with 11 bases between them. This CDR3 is CASSLAVESTEAFF. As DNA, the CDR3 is TGTGCCAGCAGTTTAGCCGTCGAGAGCACTGAAGCTTTCTTT.

The CDR3 is CASSDRAGNQPQHF. DNA of the CDR3: TGTGCCAGCAGTGACAGGGCAGGCAATCAGCCCCAGCATTTT. The V gene is TRBV2, the J gene TRBJ1-5, with D tentatively TRBD1 (5 bases). The V and J ends lost 3 bases and 2 bases respectively, with 8 bases between them. The germline gives CDR1 SNHLY, CDR2 FYNNEI. The CDR3 spans 14 residues.